Following are 10 T cell receptor beta chains from one sample sequenced in a study of blood T cell repertoires in COVID-19. Here immunoSEQ multiplex PCR was the method, and the copy in TCRdb shows in-frame clones only, minus some. The repertoire holds some 150,000 clones, with less than 95% as singletons. The sequenced material came from peripheral blood. The receptors come from a man between 50 and 59 years old with acute or convalescent COVID-19.

As to this clone: At one boundary the junction diverges from the germline segment, which might be a read error. V and J are TRBV14 and TRBJ1-1; 7 nucleotides agree with TRBD1. The CDR3 totals 9 residues. Germline CDR1 reads SGHDN; CDR2 reads FVKESK. DNA of the CDR3: TGTGCCAGCAGGAGAGACAGGGATTTT. Encoded protein: CASRRDRDF.

The J gene is TRBJ2-1, the V gene TRBV10-2; the match to TRBD1 covers 9 bases. J lost 10 bases, V lost 0 bases, and 13 bases had no gene match. This CDR3 region has 17 residues. Germline V gene data show CDR1 as WSHSY and CDR2 as SAAADI. The CDR3 bases are TGCGCCAGCAGTGAGTCAGGAACAGGGGGCGGCTGGGGCGAGCAGTTCTTC. It is translated as CASSESGTGGGWGEQFF.

This chain connects TRBV6-5 to TRBJ2-5, with 8 bases identical to TRBD1. The CDR3 consists of 13 residues. Germline lookup yields CDR1 MNHEY and CDR2 SVGAGI. V lost 7 bases and J lost 2; bases outside the gene matches: 3. The CDR3 reads CASIRGQQETQYF. The CDR3 region has the DNA TGTGCCAGCATCAGGGGGCAACAAGAGACCCAGTACTTC.

The chain uses TRBV11-2 and TRBJ2-3; the D gene is possibly TRBD2 (6 bases). Germline V gives CDR1 SGHAT, CDR2 FQNNGV. The V end was cut by 10 bases, the J end by 6 bases, with 17 bases between. The CDR3 spans 13 residues. Written as DNA, the CDR3 is TGTGCCATCACAAACGGGAGAGGGGATACGCAGTATTTT. Its protein is CAITNGRGDTQYF.

Only one count was recorded for this clone. This rearrangement joins TRBV7-2 to TRBJ1-6; a weak D match, TRBD1 (5 bases). This CDR3 is built from 16 residues. Deletions cut 2 bases from V and 8 bases from J, with 16 bases between. CDR1 SGHTA and CDR2 FQGNSA come from the germline V gene. The CDR3 here is CASSLSGIGRDSPLHF. In DNA, the CDR3 is TGTGCCAGCAGCTTATCAGGGATCGGTAGGGATTCACCCCTCCACTTT. The full variable domain, completed using reference TRBV7-2 and TRBJ1-6, is GAGVSQSPSNKVTEKGKDVELRCDPISGHTALYWYRQSLGQGLEFLIYFQGNSAPDKSGLPSDRFSAERTGGSVSTLTIQRTQQEDSAVYLCASSLSGIGRDSPLHFGNGTRLTVT.

The rearrangement uses TRBV6-5 and TRBJ1-5; no reliable D call. The CDR3 totals 15 residues. The germline V and J ends were trimmed by 0 bases and 2 bases, with 8 bases remaining between them. The germline V gene encodes CDR1 MNHEY and CDR2 SVGAGI. The CDR3: CASSYSAFGNQPQHF. CDR3 bases: TGTGCCAGCAGTTACTCGGCATTTGGCAATCAGCCCCAGCATTTT.

The V gene is TRBV19, the J gene TRBJ2-1; 10 bases map to TRBD2. The CDR3 totals 15 residues. V was clipped by 4 bases and J by 10 bases; unmatched bases: 10. Germline CDR1 LNHDA, CDR2 SQIVND (reference sequence). CDR3 in DNA: TGTGCCAGTAGTAACCGTATGGGACTAGCGCGGGAGCAGTTCTTC. Its translation: CASSNRMGLAREQFF.

J is TRBJ1-5 and V is TRBV18, with 7 bases aligning to TRBD1. CDR1 and CDR2 from the germline V gene are KGHSH and LQKENI. With 1 base clipped from V and 6 bases from J, the junction kept 9 bases outside the gene matches. The CDR3 is 16 residues long. CDR3 sequence: CASSPRAGGIGQPQHF. CDR3 bases: TGTGCCAGCTCACCACGCGCAGGGGGAATCGGTCAGCCCCAGCATTTT.

The chain employs TRBV5-1 and TRBJ1-5; 8 bases are shared with TRBD1. Germline assignment: CDR1 SGHRS and CDR2 YFSETQ. V gave up 1 base and J gave up 7 bases; unmatched junction bases: 1. This CDR3 is 13 amino acids long. In nucleotides, the CDR3 is TGCGCCAGCAGCTTGACAGGGGGACAGCCCCAGCATTTT. Amino acid sequence: CASSLTGGQPQHF.

This sequence joins TRBV4-2 and TRBJ1-5; 10 nucleotides align to TRBD1. V lost 2 bases and J lost 1; bases outside the gene matches: 2. The CDR3 covers 16 residues. Germline CDR1 is LGHNA and CDR2 is YNFKEQ. CDR3 residues: CASSQQDRGSNQPQHF. The CDR3 DNA reads as TGTGCCAGCAGCCAACAGGACAGGGGGAGCAATCAGCCCCAGCATTTT.